This T cell receptor (beta chain) emerged from a study of blood T cell repertoires in COVID-19. Study-level information: The study drew acute and convalescent COVID-19 samples from the United States, Italy and Spain. T cells, B-cell-depleted T cells, or PBMCs supplied cDNA or gDNA.

The Seattle patients, enrolled during active infection, were followed longitudinally. The CDR3 has 14 residues. Germline CDR1 reads MNHNY; CDR2 reads SVGAGI (reference sequence). After removal of 5 bases from V and 4 bases from J, the junction contained 7 bases not matched to a gene. Original data processing: By means of reference gene primer amplification, nucleated cell counts were estimated. Profiling relied on immunoSEQ multiplex PCR, and the TCRdb table lists in-frame clones only, not all of them. V, J and clone size are taken as reported in that table, and D and trimming were inferred from the DNA itself. The sample lists 250,000 or so clones; around 90% were seen once.

Sequencing was performed on peripheral blood. The receptor was isolated from a woman in her sixties with COVID-19, enrolled during active disease. The chain combines TRBV6-6 with TRBJ1-1; 7 bases line up with TRBD1. CDR3 amino acids: CASSLEGTATEAFF. CDR3 DNA: TGTGCCAGCAGTCTAGAAGGGACAGCCACTGAAGCTTTCTTT.